The TCR beta chain described here comes from a study of blood T cell repertoires in COVID-19. V lost 6 bases to trimming and J lost 1 base, with 15 bases between them. The germline gives CDR1 MDHEN, CDR2 SYDVKM. The CDR3 runs 15 residues. Profiling relied on immunoSEQ multiplex PCR, and the TCRdb table lists in-frame clones only, not all of them. The table records approximately 100,000 clones, roughly 80% of them present only once. The material sequenced was peripheral blood. The rearrangement uses TRBV28 and TRBJ1-1, with no clear D. This clonotype was obtained from a woman of 80 years or more with acute or convalescent COVID-19. In DNA, the CDR3 is TGTGCCAGCAGCCCCTTAATTGCAGGGAACACTGAAGCTTTCTTT. Its protein is CASSPLIAGNTEAFF.